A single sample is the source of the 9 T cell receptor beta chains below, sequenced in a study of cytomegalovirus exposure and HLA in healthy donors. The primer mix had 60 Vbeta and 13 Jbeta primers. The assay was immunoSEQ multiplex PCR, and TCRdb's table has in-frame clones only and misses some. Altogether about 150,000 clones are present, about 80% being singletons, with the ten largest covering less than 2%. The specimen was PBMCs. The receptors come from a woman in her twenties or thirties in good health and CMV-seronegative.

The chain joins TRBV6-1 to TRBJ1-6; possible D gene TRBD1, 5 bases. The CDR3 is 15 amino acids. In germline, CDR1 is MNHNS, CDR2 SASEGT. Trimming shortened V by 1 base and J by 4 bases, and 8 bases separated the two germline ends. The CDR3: CASSEEAGYNSPLHF. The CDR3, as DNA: TGTGCCAGCAGTGAAGAAGCAGGGTATAATTCACCCCTCCACTTT.

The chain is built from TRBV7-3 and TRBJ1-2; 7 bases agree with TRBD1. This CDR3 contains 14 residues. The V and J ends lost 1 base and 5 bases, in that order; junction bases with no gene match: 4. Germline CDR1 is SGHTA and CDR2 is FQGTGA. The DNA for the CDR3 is TGTGCCAGCAGCTTAAGAGGGGGCGGTTATGGCTACACCTTC. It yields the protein CASSLRGGGYGYTF.

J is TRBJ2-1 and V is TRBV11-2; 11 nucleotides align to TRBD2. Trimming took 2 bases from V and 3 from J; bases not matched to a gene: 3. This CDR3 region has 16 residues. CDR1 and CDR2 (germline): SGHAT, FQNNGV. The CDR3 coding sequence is TGTGCCAGCAGCTTAAGACTAGCGGGGATCTACAATGAGCAGTTCTTC. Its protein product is CASSLRLAGIYNEQFF.

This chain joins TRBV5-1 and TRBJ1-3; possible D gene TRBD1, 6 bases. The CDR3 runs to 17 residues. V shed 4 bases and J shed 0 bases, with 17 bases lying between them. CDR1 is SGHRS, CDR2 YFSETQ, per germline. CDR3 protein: CASSPNRDTLSGNTIYF. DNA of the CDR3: TGCGCCAGCAGCCCCAATAGGGACACCCTCTCTGGAAACACCATATATTTT.

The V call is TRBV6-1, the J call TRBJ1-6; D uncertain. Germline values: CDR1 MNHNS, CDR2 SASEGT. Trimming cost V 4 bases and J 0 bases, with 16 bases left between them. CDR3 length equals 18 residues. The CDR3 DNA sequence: TGTGCCAGCAGTGGTACAGTTTCTTTGAGCTCCTATAATTCACCCCTCCACTTT. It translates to CASSGTVSLSSYNSPLHF.

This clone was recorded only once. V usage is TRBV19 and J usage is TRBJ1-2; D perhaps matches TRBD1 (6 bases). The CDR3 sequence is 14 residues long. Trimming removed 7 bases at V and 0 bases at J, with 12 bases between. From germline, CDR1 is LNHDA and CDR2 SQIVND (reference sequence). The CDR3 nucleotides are TGTGCCAGTACCGAGGACAGAGCTAACTATGGCTACACCTTC. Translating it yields CASTEDRANYGYTF.

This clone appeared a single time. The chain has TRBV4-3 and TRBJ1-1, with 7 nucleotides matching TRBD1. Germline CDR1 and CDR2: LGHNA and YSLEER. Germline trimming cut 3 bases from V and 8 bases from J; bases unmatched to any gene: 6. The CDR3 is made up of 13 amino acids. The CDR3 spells CASSQETGIEAFF. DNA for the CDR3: TGCGCCAGCAGCCAGGAGACAGGGATCGAAGCTTTCTTT.

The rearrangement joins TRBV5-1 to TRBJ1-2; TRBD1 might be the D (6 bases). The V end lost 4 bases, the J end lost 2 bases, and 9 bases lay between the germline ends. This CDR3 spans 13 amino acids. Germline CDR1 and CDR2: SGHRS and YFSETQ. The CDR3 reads CASSTTGNYGYTF. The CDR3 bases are TGCGCCAGCAGCACAACAGGGAACTATGGCTACACCTTC. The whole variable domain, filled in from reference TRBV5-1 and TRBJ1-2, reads KAGVTQTPRYLIKTRGQQVTLSCSPISGHRSVSWYQQTPGQGLQFLFEYFSETQRNKGNFPGRFSGRQFSNSRSEMNVSTLELGDSALYLCASSTTGNYGYTFGSGTRLTVV.

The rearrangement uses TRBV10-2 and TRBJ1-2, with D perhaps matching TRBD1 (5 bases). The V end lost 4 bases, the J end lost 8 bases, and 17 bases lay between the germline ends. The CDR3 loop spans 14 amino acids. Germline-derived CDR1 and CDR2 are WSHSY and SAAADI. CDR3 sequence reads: CASSGGGASFGYTF. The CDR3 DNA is TGCGCCAGCAGTGGGGGGGGTGCTTCTTTCGGCTACACCTTC.